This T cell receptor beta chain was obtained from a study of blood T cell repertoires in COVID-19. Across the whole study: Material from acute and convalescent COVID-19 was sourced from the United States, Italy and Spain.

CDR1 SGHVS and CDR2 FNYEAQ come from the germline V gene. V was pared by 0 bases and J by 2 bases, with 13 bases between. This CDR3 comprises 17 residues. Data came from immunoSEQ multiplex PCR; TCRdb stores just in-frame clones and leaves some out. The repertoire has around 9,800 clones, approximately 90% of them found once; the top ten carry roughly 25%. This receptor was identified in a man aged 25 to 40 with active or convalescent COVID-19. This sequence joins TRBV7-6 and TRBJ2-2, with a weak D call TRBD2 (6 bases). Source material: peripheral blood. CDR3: CASSLAPGGVNTGELFF. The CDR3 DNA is TGTGCCAGCAGCTTAGCGCCCGGGGGTGTTAACACCGGGGAGCTGTTTTTT.